This TCR beta chain is drawn from a study of T cells in Graves' hyperthyroidism and ophthalmopathy. There are a few counts of this clonotype. CDR3 length equals 13 residues. From germline, CDR1 is GTSNPN and CDR2 SVGIG (reference sequence). The V and J ends lost 3 bases and 5 bases respectively, with 13 bases between them. Amplification of TCR beta CDR3 regions used RNA as the template. TCR CDR3 underwent first-round RT-PCR with the HTBI primer set. TCRdb passed the multiplex PCR reads through MiXCR, listing each CDR3 protein once. The table lists 730,000 or so distinct CDR3 sequences, 15% to 20% of them singletons.

The TCR originated in a woman in her 50s with Graves' hyperthyroidism that later progressed to Graves' ophthalmopathy. The chain is built from TRBV30 and TRBJ1-2, with D possibly being TRBD1 (6 bases). The source material was blood. The CDR3 sequence is CAWRSTGAYGYTF. For the CDR3, the DNA is TGTGCCTGGAGATCTACGGGGGCATATGGCTACACCTTC.